Each of the 21 T cell receptor beta chains below was sequenced from the same sample in a study of breast tumors, draining lymph nodes, adjacent tissues. TCRdb processed the multiplex PCR reads anew with MiXCR; each CDR3 protein has one entry. The top ten hold about 20% of the sample, which has about 17,000 distinct CDR3 sequences, roughly 63% seen once. What was sequenced was tumor-adjacent breast tissue. The receptors were sampled from a female donor with breast cancer. Some clones in this sample may be carry-over from other donors' samples.

This chain links TRBV2 with TRBJ2-5; D uncertain. The CDR3 sequence is 12 residues long. Germline CDR1 SNHLY, CDR2 FYNNEI. V lost 6 bases, J lost 5 bases, and 10 bases lay in between. In DNA form, the CDR3 reads TGTGCCAGCAGACGGCCAACGGAGACCCAGTACTTC. Protein sequence: CASRRPTETQYF.

The chain employs TRBV7-9 and TRBJ2-3; D is undetermined. The ends were cut back, 8 bases at V and 4 bases at J, with 4 bases in the middle. Germline V CDR1 and CDR2: SEHNR, FQNEAQ (reference sequence). This CDR3 is 10 amino acids long. The CDR3 DNA sequence: TGTGCCAGCCCGCCAGATACGCAGTATTTT. This gives the protein CASPPDTQYF.

The chain employs TRBV14 and TRBJ2-7, with D perhaps being TRBD1 or TRBD2 (5 bases each). This CDR3 has 15 amino acids. Germline assignment: CDR1 SGHDN and CDR2 FVKESK. Deletions cut 0 bases from V and 2 bases from J, with 11 bases between. CDR3 in amino acids: CASSQEGWGPYEQYF. CDR3 in DNA: TGTGCCAGCAGCCAAGAGGGCTGGGGACCCTACGAGCAGTACTTC.

The CDR3 loop is CASSPHPRAYEQYF. Written as DNA, the CDR3 is TGTGCCAGCAGCCCTCATCCCAGAGCCTACGAGCAGTACTTC. This sequence joins TRBV7-9 and TRBJ2-7; D gene ambiguous. There are 14 residues in the CDR3. The germline V and J ends were trimmed by 5 bases and 2 bases, with 13 bases remaining between them. Germline V gene sequence: CDR1 SEHNR, CDR2 FQNEAQ (reference sequence).

This clonotype was counted at least ten times. The V gene is TRBV28, the J gene TRBJ2-2; 8 bases align to TRBD2. Trimming removed 6 bases from V and 1 base from J; junction bases left unmatched: 4. This CDR3 has 15 residues. Germline CDR1 reads MDHEN; CDR2 reads SYDVKM. The CDR3 here is CASRPGLENTGELFF. CDR3 DNA: TGTGCCAGCAGACCGGGACTAGAGAACACCGGGGAGCTGTTTTTT.

In this sample, this clonotype turned up many times. The rearrangement links TRBV28 to TRBJ2-1; 10 bases align to TRBD1. This CDR3 is 15 amino acids long. With V trimmed by 6 bases and J by 8 bases, 10 bases remained unmatched. The germline V gene has CDR1 MDHEN and CDR2 SYDVKM. CDR3: CASRPPGQGVDEQFF. Written as DNA, the CDR3 is TGTGCCAGCAGGCCCCCCGGACAGGGGGTAGATGAGCAGTTCTTC.

By sample fraction, this clonotype is medium-sized. The chain employs TRBV5-4 and TRBJ1-2; 7 nucleotides line up with TRBD1. The CDR3 spans 14 residues. The V segment lost 3 bases and the J segment 4 bases; nucleotides outside the gene matches: 6. CDR1 SGHNT and CDR2 YYREEE come from the germline V gene (reference sequence). The CDR3 region has the DNA TGTGCCAGCAGCTACGGACAGGAGTCCTATGGCTACACCTTC. Translating it yields CASSYGQESYGYTF.

This clonotype was detected many times. This clone may be a read error of a much larger clone one base away. The chain recombines TRBV6-2 or TRBV6-3 with TRBJ1-5; tentatively, D is TRBD1 (6 bases). The length of the CDR3 is 18 residues. The germline V gene encodes CDR1 MNHEY and CDR2 SVGEGT. V was clipped by 5 bases and J by 3 bases, with 23 bases between them. The CDR3 DNA sequence: TGTGCCAGCAGTCATAAGCAGGGACAAACCACCAACAATCAGCCCCAGCATTTT. This sequence encodes CASSHKQGQTTNNQPQHF.

This chain uses TRBV20-1 with TRBJ1-6; 8 nucleotides line up with TRBD1. The germline V gene has CDR1 DFQATT and CDR2 SNEGSKA (reference sequence). CDR3 length: 14 residues. The V gene end was trimmed by 4 bases and the J gene end by 6 bases; junction bases not matched to a gene: 5. DNA for the CDR3: TGCAGTGCTATCCAGGGGGCTGGTAATTCACCCCTCCACTTT. This translates into CSAIQGAGNSPLHF.

On this clonotype: Being one base from a much bigger clone, this may be a read error. The chain is built from TRBV7-3 and TRBJ2-6; tentative D call: TRBD1 (5 bases). This CDR3 is built from 15 residues. Germline CDR1 is SGHTA and CDR2 is FQGTGA. The CDR3 loop is CASSPGPAGANVPTF. The DNA for the CDR3 is TGTGCCAGCAGCCCCGGCCCAGCTGGGGCCAACGTCCCGACTTTC.

The chain carries TRBV7-2 and TRBJ1-5, with 8 bases aligning to TRBD1. The germline V gene encodes CDR1 SGHTA and CDR2 FQGNSA. J gave up 7 bases and V 8 bases, and 10 bases lay outside the gene matches. CDR3 length: 14 amino acids. The CDR3 DNA reads TGTGCCAGCGCGCAGAACAGGGGGGACCAGCCCCAGCATTTT. Encoded protein: CASAQNRGDQPQHF.

This sequence joins TRBV2 and TRBJ2-1; D uncertain. Germline CDR1 is SNHLY and CDR2 is FYNNEI. The CDR3 contains 13 residues. Trimming pared 6 bases from V and 0 bases from J, leaving 6 bases between. In DNA form, the CDR3 reads TGTGCCAGCAGGGACCGCTCCTACAATGAGCAGTTCTTC. Its protein product is CASRDRSYNEQFF.

The chain is built from TRBV4-1 and TRBJ1-2; 7 positions match TRBD1. This CDR3 is built from 17 residues. Germline CDR1 reads MGHRA; CDR2 reads YSYEKL. V lost 0 bases and J lost 1; bases outside the gene matches: 8. The CDR3: CASSQERTGLLNYGYTF. For the CDR3, the DNA is TGCGCCAGCAGCCAAGAGAGGACAGGATTACTTAACTATGGCTACACCTTC.

V and J are TRBV19 and TRBJ1-5, with no clear D. Trimming cost V 7 bases and J 4 bases, with 14 bases left between them. The germline V gene encodes CDR1 LNHDA and CDR2 SQIVND (reference sequence). The CDR3 loop spans 14 amino acids. The CDR3 DNA sequence: TGTGCCAGTACCAGCCTCGACCATAATCAGCCCCAGCATTTT. Translated: CASTSLDHNQPQHF.

V is TRBV7-2 and J is TRBJ2-3; D not certain. Germline-derived CDR1 and CDR2 are SGHTA and FQGNSA. V dropped 3 bases and J dropped 2 bases, with 18 bases sitting between them. The CDR3 spans 17 residues. CDR3 DNA sequence: TGTGCCAGCAGCTTCGGACGGGCCCTAGGGAACACAGATACGCAGTATTTT. Amino acids: CASSFGRALGNTDTQYF. The complete variable domain, with remaining parts taken from reference TRBV7-2 and TRBJ2-3, reads GAGVSQSPSNKVTEKGKDVELRCDPISGHTALYWYRQSLGQGLEFLIYFQGNSAPDKSGLPSDRFSAERTGGSVSTLTIQRTQQEDSAVYLCASSFGRALGNTDTQYFGPGTRLTVL.

Notes on this clonotype: Since a much larger clone is just one base distant, this may be a read error. Because it lacks the conserved phenylalanine or tryptophan at the end, this CDR3 is likely a read error. The rearrangement links TRBV7-3 to TRBJ1-1; D is undetermined. The CDR3 has 14 amino acids. V was pared by 6 bases and J by 5 bases, with 16 bases between. Germline values: CDR1 SGHTA, CDR2 FQGTGA. The CDR3 DNA follows: TGTGCCAGCAGGCAAGATAGTCTGGGGACTGAAGCTTTCCTT. It specifies CASRQDSLGTEAFL.

This clonotype is deemed medium-sized. This chain links TRBV15 with TRBJ1-2; no clear D. The CDR3 spans 16 residues. Trimming removed 0 bases from V and 4 bases from J, with 15 bases in between. Germline-derived CDR1 and CDR2 are LNHNV and YYDKDF (reference sequence). As DNA, the CDR3 is TGTGCCACCAGCAGAGATTTTGACCCCCGGGTCTATGGCTACACCTTC. This codes for CATSRDFDPRVYGYTF.

The rearrangement uses TRBV19 and TRBJ1-6; D is possibly TRBD1 (5 bases). The CDR3 has 13 residues. Looked up from germline, CDR1 is LNHDA and CDR2 is SQIVND (reference sequence). Deletions cut 8 bases from V and 10 bases from J, with 15 bases between. CDR3 nucleotides: TGTGCCAGTCGGGACGGACGGGAATCACCCCTCCACTTT. This sequence encodes CASRDGRESPLHF.

The chain is built from TRBV7-9 and TRBJ2-3, with 9 positions matching TRBD2. Germline V gene sequence: CDR1 SEHNR, CDR2 FQNEAQ (reference sequence). V trimming: 3 bases; J trimming: 6 bases; junction bases outside the gene matches: 4. The CDR3 contains 14 residues. CDR3 amino acids: CASSLHSGSDTQYF. CDR3 nucleotide sequence: TGTGCCAGCAGCTTGCATAGCGGGAGTGATACGCAGTATTTT. Using reference TRBV7-9 and TRBJ2-3 for the parts outside the CDR3, the full variable domain is DTGVSQNPRHKITKRGQNVTFRCDPISEHNRLYWYRQTLGQGPEFLTYFQNEAQLEKSRLLSDRFSAERPKGSFSTLEIQRTEQGDSAMYLCASSLHSGSDTQYFGPGTRLTVL.

The sample holds one count of this clonotype. V is TRBV2 and J is TRBJ2-1, with TRBD2 identical over 7 bases. The CDR3 has 15 residues. Germline assignment: CDR1 SNHLY and CDR2 FYNNEI. CDR3 nucleotide sequence: TGTGCAGCGTCGAATGGGAGGGGCTCCTACAATGAGCAGTTCTTC. Its translation: CAASNGRGSYNEQFF. The whole variable domain, remainder taken from reference TRBV2 and TRBJ2-1, is EPEVTQTPSHQVTQMGQEVILRCVPISNHLYFYWYRQILGQKVEFLVSFYNNEISEKSEIFDDQFSVERPDGSNFTLKIRSTKLEDSAMYFCAASNGRGSYNEQFFGPGTRLTVL.

CDR3 bases: TGTGCCAGCAGTTTCCGGGACAGGGGTGAAAAACTGTTTTTT. Its translation: CASSFRDRGEKLFF. The V and J genes are TRBV6-5 and TRBJ1-4; 10 nucleotides agree with TRBD1. Germline CDR1 MNHEY, CDR2 SVGAGI. This CDR3 region has 14 residues. The V and J ends lost 4 bases and 7 bases, in that order; junction bases with no gene match: 3.